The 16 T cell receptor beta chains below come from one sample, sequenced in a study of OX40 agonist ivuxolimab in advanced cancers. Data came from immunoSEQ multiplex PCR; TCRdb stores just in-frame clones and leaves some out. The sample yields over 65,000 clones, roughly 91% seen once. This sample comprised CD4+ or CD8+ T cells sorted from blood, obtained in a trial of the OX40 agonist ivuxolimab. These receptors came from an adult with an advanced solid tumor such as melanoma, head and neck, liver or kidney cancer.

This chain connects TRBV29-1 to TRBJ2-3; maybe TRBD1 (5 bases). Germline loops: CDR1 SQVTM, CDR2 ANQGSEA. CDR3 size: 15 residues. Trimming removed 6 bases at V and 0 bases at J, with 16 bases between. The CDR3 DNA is TGCAGCGTCGTAGGGGCGCAGGATAGCACAGATACGCAGTATTTT. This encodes CSVVGAQDSTDTQYF.

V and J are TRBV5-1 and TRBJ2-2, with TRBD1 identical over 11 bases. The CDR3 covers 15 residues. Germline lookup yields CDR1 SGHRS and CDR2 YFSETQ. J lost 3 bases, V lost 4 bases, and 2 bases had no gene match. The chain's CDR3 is CASSPGQGDTGELFF. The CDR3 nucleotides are TGCGCCAGCAGCCCGGGACAGGGGGACACCGGGGAGCTGTTTTTT.

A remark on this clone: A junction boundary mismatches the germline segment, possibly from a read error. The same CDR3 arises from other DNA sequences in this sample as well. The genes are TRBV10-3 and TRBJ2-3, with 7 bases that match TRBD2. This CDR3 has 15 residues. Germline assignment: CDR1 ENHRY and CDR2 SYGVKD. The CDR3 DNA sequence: TGTGCCATTAGTGAGTCGGGACTACGCACAGATACGCAGTATTTT. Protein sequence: CAISESGLRTDTQYF.

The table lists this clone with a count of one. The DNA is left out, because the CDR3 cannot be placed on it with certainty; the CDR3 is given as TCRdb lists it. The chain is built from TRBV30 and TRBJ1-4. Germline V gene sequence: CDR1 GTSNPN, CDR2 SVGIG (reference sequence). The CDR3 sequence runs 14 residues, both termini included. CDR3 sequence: CAWSPLGTGEKLFF.

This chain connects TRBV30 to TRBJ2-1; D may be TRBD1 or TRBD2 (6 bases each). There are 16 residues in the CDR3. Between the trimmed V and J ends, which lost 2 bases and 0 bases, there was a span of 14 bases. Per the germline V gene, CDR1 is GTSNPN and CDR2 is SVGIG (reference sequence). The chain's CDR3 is CAWSKGGTLSYNEQFF. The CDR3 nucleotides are TGTGCCTGGAGTAAGGGGGGAACCCTCTCCTACAATGAGCAGTTCTTC.

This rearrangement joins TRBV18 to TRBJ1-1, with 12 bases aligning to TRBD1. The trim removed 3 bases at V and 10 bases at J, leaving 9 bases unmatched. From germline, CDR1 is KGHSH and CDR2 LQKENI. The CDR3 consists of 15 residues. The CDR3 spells CASSPPGTGGVGAFF. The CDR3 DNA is TGTGCCAGCTCACCGCCCGGGACAGGGGGCGTGGGAGCTTTCTTT.

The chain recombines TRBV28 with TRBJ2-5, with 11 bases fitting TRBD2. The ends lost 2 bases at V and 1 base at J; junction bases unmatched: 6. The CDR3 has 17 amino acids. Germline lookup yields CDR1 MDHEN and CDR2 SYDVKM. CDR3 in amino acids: CASSLGGLAGGQETQYF. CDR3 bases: TGTGCCAGCAGTTTAGGGGGCCTAGCGGGGGGCCAAGAGACCCAGTACTTC.

This chain's CDR3 is CASMRDGSCSYEQYF. As DNA, the CDR3 is TGTGCCAGCATGCGGGACGGCTCATGCTCCTACGAGCAGTACTTC. V and J are TRBV6-4 and TRBJ2-7; a weak D match, TRBD2 (6 bases). The germline gives CDR1 MRHNA, CDR2 SNTAGT. The CDR3 length is 15 residues. The V end was cut by 7 bases, the J end by 0 bases, with 16 bases between.

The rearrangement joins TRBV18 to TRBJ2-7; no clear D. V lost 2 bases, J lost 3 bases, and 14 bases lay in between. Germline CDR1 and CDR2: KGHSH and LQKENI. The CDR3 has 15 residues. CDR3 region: CASSPGRTHFYEQYF. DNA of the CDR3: TGTGCCAGCTCACCAGGGCGAACCCATTTCTACGAGCAGTACTTC.

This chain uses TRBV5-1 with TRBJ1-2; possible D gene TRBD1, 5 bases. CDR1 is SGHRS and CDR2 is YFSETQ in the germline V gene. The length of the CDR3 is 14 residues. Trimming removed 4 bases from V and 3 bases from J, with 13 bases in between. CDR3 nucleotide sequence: TGCGCCAGCAGCAGGGAAGGGGTCGACTATGGCTACACCTTC. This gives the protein CASSREGVDYGYTF.

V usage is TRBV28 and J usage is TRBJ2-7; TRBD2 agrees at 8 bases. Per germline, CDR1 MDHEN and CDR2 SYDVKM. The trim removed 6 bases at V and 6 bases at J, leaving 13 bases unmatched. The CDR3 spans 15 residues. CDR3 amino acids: CASSYGDGTRGEQYF. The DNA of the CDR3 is TGTGCCAGCAGCTACGGTGACGGGACTAGAGGCGAGCAGTACTTC.

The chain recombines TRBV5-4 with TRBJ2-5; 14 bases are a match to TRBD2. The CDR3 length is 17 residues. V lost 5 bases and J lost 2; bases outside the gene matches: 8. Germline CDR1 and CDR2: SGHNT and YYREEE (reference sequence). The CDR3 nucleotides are TGTGCCAGCAGTCGGACTAGCGGGGGGACCATTCAAGAGACCCAGTACTTC. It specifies CASSRTSGGTIQETQYF.

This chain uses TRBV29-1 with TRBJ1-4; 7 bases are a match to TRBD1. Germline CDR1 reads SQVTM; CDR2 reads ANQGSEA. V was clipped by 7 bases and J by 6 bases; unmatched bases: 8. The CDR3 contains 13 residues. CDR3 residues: CSARGGTDEKLFF. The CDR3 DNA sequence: TGCAGCGCCCGGGGAGGGACAGATGAAAAACTGTTTTTT.

The CDR3 protein is CASSPRTDISNQPQHF. The DNA of the CDR3 is TGTGCCAGTAGTCCCCGGACAGATATTAGCAATCAGCCCCAGCATTTT. This chain connects TRBV19 to TRBJ1-5; tentatively, D is TRBD1 (6 bases). The CDR3 spans 16 residues. V lost 5 bases and J 0 bases, leaving 14 bases between the germline ends. The germline CDR1 and CDR2 sequences are LNHDA and SQIVND (reference sequence).

CDR3 region: CASMGPGANVLTF. CDR3 DNA: TGTGCCAGTATGGGCCCTGGGGCCAACGTCCTGACTTTC. V usage is TRBV19 and J usage is TRBJ2-6; D not certain. The V end lost 7 bases, the J end lost 2 bases, and 6 bases lay between the germline ends. This CDR3 is 13 amino acids long. Germline CDR1 reads LNHDA; CDR2 reads SQIVND (reference sequence).

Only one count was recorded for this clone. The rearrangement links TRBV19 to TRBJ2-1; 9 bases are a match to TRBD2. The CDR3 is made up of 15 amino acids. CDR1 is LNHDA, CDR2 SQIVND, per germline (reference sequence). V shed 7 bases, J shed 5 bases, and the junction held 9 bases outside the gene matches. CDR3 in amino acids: CASTGRGRADNEQFF. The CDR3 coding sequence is TGTGCCAGTACCGGCCGCGGGAGGGCCGACAATGAGCAGTTCTTC.